The T cell receptor beta chain under discussion was sequenced for a study of T cells in Graves' hyperthyroidism and ophthalmopathy. The CDR3 spans 15 residues. Germline V CDR1 and CDR2: SGDLS, YYNGEE. V shed 7 bases, J shed 6 bases, and the junction held 15 bases outside the gene matches. The sample holds many counts of this clonotype. RNA transcripts gave rise to amplified TCR beta CDR3 regions. Initially, a first-round RT-PCR of the TCR CDR3 employed the HTBI primer set. One entry per CDR3 protein, called by TCRdb with MiXCR from the multiplex PCR reads. Among hundreds of thousands of distinct CDR3 sequences listed, roughly 40% were seen once.

This rearrangement joins TRBV9 to TRBJ1-2, with TRBD1 matching over 7 bases. This sequence originates from a man aged 18-30 years with Graves' hyperthyroidism. The sequencing sample was made of blood. CDR3 sequence reads: CASASSTGLKDGYTF. CDR3 DNA sequence: TGTGCCAGCGCATCCTCGACAGGGTTAAAAGATGGCTACACCTTC.